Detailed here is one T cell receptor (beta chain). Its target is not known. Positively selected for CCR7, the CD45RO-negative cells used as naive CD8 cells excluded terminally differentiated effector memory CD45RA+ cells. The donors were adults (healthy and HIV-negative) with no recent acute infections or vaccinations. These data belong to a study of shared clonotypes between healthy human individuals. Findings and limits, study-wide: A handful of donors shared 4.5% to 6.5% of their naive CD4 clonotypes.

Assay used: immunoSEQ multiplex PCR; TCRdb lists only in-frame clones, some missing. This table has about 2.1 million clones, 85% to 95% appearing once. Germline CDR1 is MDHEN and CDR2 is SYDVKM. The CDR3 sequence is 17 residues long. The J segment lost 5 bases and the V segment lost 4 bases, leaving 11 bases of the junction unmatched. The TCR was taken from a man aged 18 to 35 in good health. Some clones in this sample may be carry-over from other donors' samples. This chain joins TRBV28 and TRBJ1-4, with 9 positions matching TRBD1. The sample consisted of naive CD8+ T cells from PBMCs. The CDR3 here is CASSSSGTGMENEKLFF. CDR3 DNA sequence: TGTGCCAGCAGTTCGTCCGGGACAGGGATGGAGAATGAAAAACTGTTTTTT. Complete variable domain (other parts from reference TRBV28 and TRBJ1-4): DVKVTQSSRYLVKRTGEKVFLECVQDMDHENMFWYRQDPGLGLRLIYFSYDVKMKEKGDIPEGYSVSREKKERFSLILESASTNQTSMYLCASSSSGTGMENEKLFFGSGTQLSVL.